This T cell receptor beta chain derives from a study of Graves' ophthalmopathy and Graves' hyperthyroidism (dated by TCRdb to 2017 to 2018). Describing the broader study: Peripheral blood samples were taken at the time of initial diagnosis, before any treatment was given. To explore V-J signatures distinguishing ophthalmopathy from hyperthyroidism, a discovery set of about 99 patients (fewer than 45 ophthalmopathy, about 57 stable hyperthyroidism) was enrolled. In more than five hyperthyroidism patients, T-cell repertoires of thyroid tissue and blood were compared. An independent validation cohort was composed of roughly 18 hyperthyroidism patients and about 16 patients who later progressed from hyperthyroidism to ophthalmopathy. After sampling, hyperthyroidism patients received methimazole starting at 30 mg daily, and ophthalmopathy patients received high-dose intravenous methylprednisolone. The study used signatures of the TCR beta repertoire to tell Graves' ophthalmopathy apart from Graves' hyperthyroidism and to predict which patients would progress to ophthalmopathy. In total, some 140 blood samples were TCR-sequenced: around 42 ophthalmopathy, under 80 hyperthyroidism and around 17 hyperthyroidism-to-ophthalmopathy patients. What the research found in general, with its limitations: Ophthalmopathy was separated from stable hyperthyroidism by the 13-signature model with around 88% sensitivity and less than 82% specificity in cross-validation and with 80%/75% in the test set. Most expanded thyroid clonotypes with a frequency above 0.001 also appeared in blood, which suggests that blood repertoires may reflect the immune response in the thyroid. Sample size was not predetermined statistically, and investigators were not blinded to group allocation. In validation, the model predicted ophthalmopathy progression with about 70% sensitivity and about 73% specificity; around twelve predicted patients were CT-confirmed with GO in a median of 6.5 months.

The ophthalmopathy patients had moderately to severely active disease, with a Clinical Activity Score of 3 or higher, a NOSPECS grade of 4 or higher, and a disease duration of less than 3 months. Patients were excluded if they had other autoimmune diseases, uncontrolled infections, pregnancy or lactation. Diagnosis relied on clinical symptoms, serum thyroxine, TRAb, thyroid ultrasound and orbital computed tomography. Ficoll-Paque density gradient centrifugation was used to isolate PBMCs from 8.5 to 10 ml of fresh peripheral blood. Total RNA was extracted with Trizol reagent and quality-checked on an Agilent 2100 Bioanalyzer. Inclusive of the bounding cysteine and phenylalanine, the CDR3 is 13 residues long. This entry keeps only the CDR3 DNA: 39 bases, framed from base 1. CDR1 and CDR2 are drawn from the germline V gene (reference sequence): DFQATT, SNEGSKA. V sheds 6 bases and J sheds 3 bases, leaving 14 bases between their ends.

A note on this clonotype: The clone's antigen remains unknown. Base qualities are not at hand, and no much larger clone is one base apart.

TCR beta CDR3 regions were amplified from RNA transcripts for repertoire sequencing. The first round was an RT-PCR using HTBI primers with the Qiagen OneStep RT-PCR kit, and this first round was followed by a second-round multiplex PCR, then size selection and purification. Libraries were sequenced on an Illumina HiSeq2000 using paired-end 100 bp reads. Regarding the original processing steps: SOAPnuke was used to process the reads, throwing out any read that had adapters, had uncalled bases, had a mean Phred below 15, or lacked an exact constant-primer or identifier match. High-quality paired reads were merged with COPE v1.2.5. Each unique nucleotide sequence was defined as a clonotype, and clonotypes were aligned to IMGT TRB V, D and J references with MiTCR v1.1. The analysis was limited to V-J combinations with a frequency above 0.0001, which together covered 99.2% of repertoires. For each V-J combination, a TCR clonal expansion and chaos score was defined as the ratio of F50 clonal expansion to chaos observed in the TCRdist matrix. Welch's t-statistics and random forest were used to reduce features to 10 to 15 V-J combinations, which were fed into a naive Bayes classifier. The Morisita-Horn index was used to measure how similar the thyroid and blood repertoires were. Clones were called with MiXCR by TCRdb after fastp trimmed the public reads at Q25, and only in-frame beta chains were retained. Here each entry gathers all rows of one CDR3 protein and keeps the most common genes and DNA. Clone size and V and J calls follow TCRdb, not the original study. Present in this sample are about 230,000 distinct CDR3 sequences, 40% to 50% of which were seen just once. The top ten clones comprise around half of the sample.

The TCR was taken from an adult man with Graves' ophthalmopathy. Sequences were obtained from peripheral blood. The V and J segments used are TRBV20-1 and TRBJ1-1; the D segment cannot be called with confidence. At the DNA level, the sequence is TGCAGTGCACGGAGGGTGGAGGACACTGAAGCTTTCTTT. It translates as CSARRVEDTEAFF.